This paragraph covers one T cell receptor (beta chain) sequence. What it binds is not known. At the DNA level, this CDR3 is encoded by other sequences in the same sample as well. All donors were healthy HIV-negative adults lacking recent acute infections or vaccinations. Source study methods: With immunoSEQ giving junction-only sequences and no quality scores, filtering differed. Some clones are missing from TCRdb's copy, which holds only in-frame ones; the method was immunoSEQ multiplex PCR. The V and J calls and the clone size are those of that table, but D and trimming were determined from the DNA. The sample contains about half a million clones, approximately 82% of which appear only once. The source of the sample is a study of shared clonotypes between healthy human individuals. About the study: The donor group consisted of a couple of women and three men, aged 18 to 49. Study-level findings and limits: The authors sampled blood alone, and tissue repertoires likely differ.

Germline V gives CDR1 KGHSH, CDR2 LQKENI. The CDR3 has 14 residues. V lost 2 bases and J lost 3; bases outside the gene matches: 3. The clonotype comes from a woman between 40 and 55 years old in good health. Some clones in this sample may be carry-over from other donors' samples. The sequenced sample was PBMCs. The chain links TRBV18 to TRBJ2-7; 8 bases agree with TRBD1. This CDR3 is CASSPGQGIYEQYF. The CDR3 DNA follows: TGTGCCAGCTCACCAGGACAGGGCATCTACGAGCAGTACTTC.